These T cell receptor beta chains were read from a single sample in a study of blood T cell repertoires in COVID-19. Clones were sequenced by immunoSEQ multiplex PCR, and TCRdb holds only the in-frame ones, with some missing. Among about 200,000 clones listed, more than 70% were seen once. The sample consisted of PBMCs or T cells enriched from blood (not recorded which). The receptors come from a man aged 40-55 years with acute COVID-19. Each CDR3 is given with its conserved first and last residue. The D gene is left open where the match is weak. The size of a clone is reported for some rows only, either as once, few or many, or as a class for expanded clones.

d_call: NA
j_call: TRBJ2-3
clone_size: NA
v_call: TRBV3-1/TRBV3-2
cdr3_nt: TGTGCCAGCAGCCACCTTCAGGATACGCAGTATTTT
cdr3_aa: CASSHLQDTQYF

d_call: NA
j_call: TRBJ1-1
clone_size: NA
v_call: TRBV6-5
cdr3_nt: TGTGCCAGCAATCAGGGCCACGGGACTGAAGCTTTCTTT
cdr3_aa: CASNQGHGTEAFF

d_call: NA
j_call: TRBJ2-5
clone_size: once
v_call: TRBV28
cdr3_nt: TGTGCCAGCAGCTCGGCCTCCACCCAGGGGGGAGAGACCCAGTACTTC
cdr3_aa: CASSSASTQGGETQYF

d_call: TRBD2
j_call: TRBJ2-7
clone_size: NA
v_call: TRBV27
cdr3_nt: TGTGCCAGCAGTCCGAATGGACTAGCGGGAGGCCATAGCTCCTACGAGCAGTACTTC
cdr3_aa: CASSPNGLAGGHSSYEQYF

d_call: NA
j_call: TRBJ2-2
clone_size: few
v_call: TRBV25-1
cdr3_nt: TGTGCCAGCAGTCTACCTATCGGGGAGCTGTTTTTT
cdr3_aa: CASSLPIGELFF

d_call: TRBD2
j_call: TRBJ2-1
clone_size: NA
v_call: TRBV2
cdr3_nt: TGTGCCAGCCCAAGGGAGGGCTCACCTAGGGGTGAGCAGTTCTTC
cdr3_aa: CASPREGSPRGEQFF

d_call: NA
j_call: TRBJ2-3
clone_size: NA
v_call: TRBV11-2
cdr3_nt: TGTGCCAGCAGCTTAGATCGTCGTACGCAGTATTTT
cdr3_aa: CASSLDRRTQYF

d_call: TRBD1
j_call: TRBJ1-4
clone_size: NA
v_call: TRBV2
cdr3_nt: TGTGCCAGCAGTACCACGACAGGGGGCATTGAAAAACTGTTTTTT
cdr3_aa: CASSTTTGGIEKLFF

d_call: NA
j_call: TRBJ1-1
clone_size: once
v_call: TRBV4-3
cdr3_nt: TGCGCCAGCAGCCCCAGGGCGGGGGTCACTGAAGCTTTCTTT
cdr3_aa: CASSPRAGVTEAFF

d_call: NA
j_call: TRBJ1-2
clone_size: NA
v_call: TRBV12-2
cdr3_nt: TGTGCAAGTCGCTTAGCCTCATTAGGGACAGTCGAACCCAACTATGGCTACACCTTC
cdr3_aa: CASRLASLGTVEPNYGYTF

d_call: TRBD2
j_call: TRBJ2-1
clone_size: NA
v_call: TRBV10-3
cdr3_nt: TGTGCCATCAGTGAGGTCTGGGGACTAGCGGGTACTGGGCAGTTCTTC
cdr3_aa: CAISEVWGLAGTGQFF

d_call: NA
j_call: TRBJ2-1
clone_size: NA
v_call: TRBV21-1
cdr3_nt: TGTGCCAGCAGCCGACTAGCGGGAGTGAGCTCCTACAATGAGCAGTTCTTC
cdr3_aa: CASSRLAGVSSYNEQFF

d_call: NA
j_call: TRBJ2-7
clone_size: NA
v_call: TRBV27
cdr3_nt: TGTGCCAGCAGGAGGTTGGGAGCCTACGAGCAGTACTTC
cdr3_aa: CASRRLGAYEQYF

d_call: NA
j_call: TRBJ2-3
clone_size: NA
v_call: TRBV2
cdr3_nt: TGTGCCAGCAGTGAAGCGCTCGGGATTGGCACAGATACGCAGTATTTT
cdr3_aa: CASSEALGIGTDTQYF

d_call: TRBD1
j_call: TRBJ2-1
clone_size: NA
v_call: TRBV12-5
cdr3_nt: TGTGCTAGTGGTTTGGGCGGGACAGGGAGCAATGAGCAGTTCTTC
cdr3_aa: CASGLGGTGSNEQFF

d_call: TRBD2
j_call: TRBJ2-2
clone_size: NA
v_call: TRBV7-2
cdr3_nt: TGTGCCAGCAGCTTAGATTCTAGCGGGAAAGGCGGGGAGCTGTTTTTT
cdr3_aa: CASSLDSSGKGGELFF

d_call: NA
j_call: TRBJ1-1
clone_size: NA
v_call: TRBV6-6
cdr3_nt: TGTGCCAGCAGGAAAGGGACTGTAGAGCGAGCTTTCTTT
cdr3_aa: CASRKGTVERAFF

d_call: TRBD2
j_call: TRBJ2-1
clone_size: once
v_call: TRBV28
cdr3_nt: TGTGCCAGCAGTTTAGTCACTAGCGGCAATGAGCAGTTCTTC
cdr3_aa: CASSLVTSGNEQFF

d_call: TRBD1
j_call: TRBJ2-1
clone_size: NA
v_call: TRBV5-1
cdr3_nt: TGCGCCAGCAGCTTCGGGACAGGGCAGGCGAATGAGCAGTTCTTC
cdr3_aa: CASSFGTGQANEQFF

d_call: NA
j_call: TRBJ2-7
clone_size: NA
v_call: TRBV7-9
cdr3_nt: TGTGCCAGCAGCTACCCAGGCTACGAGCAGTACTTC
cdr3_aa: CASSYPGYEQYF

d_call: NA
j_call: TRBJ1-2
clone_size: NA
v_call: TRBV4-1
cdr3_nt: TGCGCCAGCAGCCAGTCGGTCAATGGCTACACCTTC
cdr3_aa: CASSQSVNGYTF

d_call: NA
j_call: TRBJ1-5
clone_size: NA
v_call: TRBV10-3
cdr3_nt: TGTGCCATCAGTGAGTCAGGGGGAGGGAATCAGCCCCAGCATTTT
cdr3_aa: CAISESGGGNQPQHF

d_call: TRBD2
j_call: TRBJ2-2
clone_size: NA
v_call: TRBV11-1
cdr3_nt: TGTGCCAGCAGCCGCAGCGGGAGGGGAAACACCGGGGAGCTGTTTTTT
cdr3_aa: CASSRSGRGNTGELFF

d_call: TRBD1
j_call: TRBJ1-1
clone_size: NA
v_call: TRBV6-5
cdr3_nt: TGTGCCAGCGCCTCTGACAGGGGAAGCACTGAAGCTTTCTTT
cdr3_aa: CASASDRGSTEAFF

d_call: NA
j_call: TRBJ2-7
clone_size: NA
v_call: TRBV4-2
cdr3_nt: TGTGCCAGCAGCCAAGAGAGTAAATCGGCCTACGAGCAGTACTTC
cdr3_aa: CASSQESKSAYEQYF

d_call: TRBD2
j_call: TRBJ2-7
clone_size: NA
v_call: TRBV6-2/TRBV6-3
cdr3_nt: TGTGCCAGCAGTACTACCCGCGGGACTAGAGAGCAGTACTTC
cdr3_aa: CASSTTRGTREQYF

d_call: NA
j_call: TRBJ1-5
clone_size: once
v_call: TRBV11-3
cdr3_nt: TGTGCCAGCAGCTTAGCTAGGGGAAGAAATCAGCCCCAGCATTTT
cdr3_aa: CASSLARGRNQPQHF

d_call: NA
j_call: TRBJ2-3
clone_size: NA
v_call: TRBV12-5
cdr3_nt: TGTGCTAGTGGTCCGGAGCCGGGGAGTACGCAGTATTTT
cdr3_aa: CASGPEPGSTQYF

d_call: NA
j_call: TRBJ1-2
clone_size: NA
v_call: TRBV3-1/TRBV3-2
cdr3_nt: TGTGCCAGCAGCCGCCTCACCGCAGGGGCCCACGGCTACACCTTC
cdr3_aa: CASSRLTAGAHGYTF

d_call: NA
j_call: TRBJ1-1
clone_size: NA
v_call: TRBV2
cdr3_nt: TGTGCCAGCAGTGAGGGGGGCACTGAAGCTTTCTTT
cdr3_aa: CASSEGGTEAFF

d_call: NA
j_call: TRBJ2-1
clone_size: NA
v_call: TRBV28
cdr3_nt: TGTGCCAGCAGCCCCGCGCGGTCTGAGCAGTTCTTC
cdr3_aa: CASSPARSEQFF

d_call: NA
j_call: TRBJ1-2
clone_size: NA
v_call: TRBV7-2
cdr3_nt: TGTGCCAGCAGCTTAGGCCGGGGGGGCTACACCTTC
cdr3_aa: CASSLGRGGYTF

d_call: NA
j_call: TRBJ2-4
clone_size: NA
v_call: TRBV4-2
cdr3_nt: TGTGCCAGCAGTCCCAGCGAGGCCAAAAACATTCAGTACTTC
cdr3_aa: CASSPSEAKNIQYF

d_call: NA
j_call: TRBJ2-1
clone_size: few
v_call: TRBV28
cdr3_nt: TGTGCCAGCAGCAATAGCGGCCCTAGCTCCTACAATGAGCAGTTCTTC
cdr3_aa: CASSNSGPSSYNEQFF

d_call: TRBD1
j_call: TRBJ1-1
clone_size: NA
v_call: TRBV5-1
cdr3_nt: TGCGCCAGCAGCTATTCCGGGACAGGGGGCCCAATCACTGAAGCTTTCTTT
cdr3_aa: CASSYSGTGGPITEAFF

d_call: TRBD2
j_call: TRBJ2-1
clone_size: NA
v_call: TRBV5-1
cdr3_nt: TGCGCCAGCAGCTGGACTATGGACGGGAGGGAGCAGTTCTTC
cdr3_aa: CASSWTMDGREQFF

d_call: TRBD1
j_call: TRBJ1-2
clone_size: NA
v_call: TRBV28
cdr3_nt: TGTGCCAGCAGTGGACAGGGAGATGGCTACACCTTC
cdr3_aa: CASSGQGDGYTF

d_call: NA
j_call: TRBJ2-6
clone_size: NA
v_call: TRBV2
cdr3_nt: TGTGCCAGCAGTGAACACAGGGTTGACTCTGGGGCCAACGTCCTGACTTTC
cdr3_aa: CASSEHRVDSGANVLTF

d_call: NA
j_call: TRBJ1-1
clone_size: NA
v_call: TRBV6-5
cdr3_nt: TGTGCCAGTAACAGGGATTTGGGCACTGAAGCTTTCTTT
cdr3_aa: CASNRDLGTEAFF

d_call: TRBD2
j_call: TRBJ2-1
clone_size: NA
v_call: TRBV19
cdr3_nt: TGTGCCAGTAGAAAAAATAGCGGGAGGGCCGACAATGAGCAGTTCTTC
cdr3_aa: CASRKNSGRADNEQFF

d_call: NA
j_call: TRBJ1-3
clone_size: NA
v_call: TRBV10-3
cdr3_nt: TGTGCCATCAGTGACCGACAGGCCCCTGGAAACACCATATATTTT
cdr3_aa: CAISDRQAPGNTIYF

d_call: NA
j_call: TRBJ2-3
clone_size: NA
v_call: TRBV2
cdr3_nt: TGTGCCAGCAGTGTACGGGGAACGCAGTATTTT
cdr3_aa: CASSVRGTQYF

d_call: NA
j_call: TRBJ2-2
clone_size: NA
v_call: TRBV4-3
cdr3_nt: TGCGCCAGCAGCCAACTCCGGGAAACCGGGGAGCTGTTTTTT
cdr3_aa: CASSQLRETGELFF

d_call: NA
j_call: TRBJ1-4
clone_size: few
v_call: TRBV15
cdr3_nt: TGTGCCACCAGCAGACAGTCCCTGTTCTCTGGGGCCCCAACTAATGAAAAACTGTTTTTT
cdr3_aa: CATSRQSLFSGAPTNEKLFF

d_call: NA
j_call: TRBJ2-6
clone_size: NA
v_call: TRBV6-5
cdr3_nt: TGTGCCAGCAGTTACGGGACAAGGGCCAGCGTCCTGACTTTC
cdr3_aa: CASSYGTRASVLTF

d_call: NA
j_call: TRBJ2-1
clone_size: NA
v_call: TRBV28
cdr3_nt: TGTGCCAGCAGTTTACGAGGAAATGAGCAGTTCTTC
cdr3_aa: CASSLRGNEQFF

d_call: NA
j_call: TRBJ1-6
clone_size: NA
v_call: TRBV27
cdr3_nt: TGTGCCAGCAGTTTTCGGGGAAATTCACCCCTCCACTTT
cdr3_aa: CASSFRGNSPLHF

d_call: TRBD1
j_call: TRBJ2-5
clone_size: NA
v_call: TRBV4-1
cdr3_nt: TGCGCCAGCAGCGACACACAGGGGGAGACCCAGTACTTC
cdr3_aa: CASSDTQGETQYF

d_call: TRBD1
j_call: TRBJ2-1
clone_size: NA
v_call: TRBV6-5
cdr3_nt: TGTGCCAGCAGGAGAACAGGGGTCAATGAGCAGTTCTTC
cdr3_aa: CASRRTGVNEQFF

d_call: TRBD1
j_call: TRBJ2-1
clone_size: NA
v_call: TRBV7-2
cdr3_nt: TGTGCCAGCAGCGAAAGAGGTTTTGGGACAGGGGGGAATGAGCAGTTCTTC
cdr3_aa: CASSERGFGTGGNEQFF

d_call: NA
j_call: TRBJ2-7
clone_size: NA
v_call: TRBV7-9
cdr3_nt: TGTGCCAGCAGCTTAGAGTACGGGAGAGCCTACGAGCAGTACTTC
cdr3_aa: CASSLEYGRAYEQYF

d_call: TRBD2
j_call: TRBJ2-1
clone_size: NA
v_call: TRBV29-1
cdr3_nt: TGCAGCGCTAAAGCGGGAACGTCCTACAATGAGCAGTTCTTC
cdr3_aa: CSAKAGTSYNEQFF

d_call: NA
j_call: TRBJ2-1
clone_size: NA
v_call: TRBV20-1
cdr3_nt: TGCAGTGCTAGTATCTTCGATGAGCAGTTCTTC
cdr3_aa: CSASIFDEQFF

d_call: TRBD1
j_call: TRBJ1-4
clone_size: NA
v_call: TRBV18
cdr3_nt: TGTGCCAGCTCACAGGACAGGGAAAAACTGTTTTTT
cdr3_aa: CASSQDREKLFF

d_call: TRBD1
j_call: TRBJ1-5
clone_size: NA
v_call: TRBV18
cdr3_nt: TGTGCCAGCTCACCACGGACAGGGAACGATCAGCCCCAGCATTTT
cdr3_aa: CASSPRTGNDQPQHF